One and the same sample provided the 26 T cell receptor beta chains below, sequenced in a study of OX40 agonist ivuxolimab in advanced cancers. Profiling relied on immunoSEQ multiplex PCR, and the TCRdb table lists in-frame clones only, not all of them. The data hold roughly 64,000 clones, with roughly 80% observed a single time. The sequencing used CD4+ or CD8+ T cells sorted from blood, collected in a trial of the OX40 agonist ivuxolimab. These receptors were obtained from an adult with an advanced solid tumor such as melanoma, head and neck, liver or kidney cancer.

This clone has a single count. The rearrangement joins TRBV7-8 to TRBJ1-1; possibly TRBD1 for D (5 bases). The CDR3 runs to 20 residues. Trimming pared 1 base from V and 4 bases from J, leaving 28 bases between. Germline V lookup: CDR1 SGHVS, CDR2 FQNEAQ. The CDR3 loop reads CASSLVGWPVVRGRTTEAFF. The CDR3 DNA sequence: TGTGCCAGCAGCTTAGTGGGCTGGCCAGTCGTAAGGGGCAGGACCACTGAAGCTTTCTTT.

The V gene is TRBV4-1, the J gene TRBJ2-2; the match to TRBD1 covers 8 bases. Germline V gene data show CDR1 as MGHRA and CDR2 as YSYEKL. This CDR3 has 18 amino acids. V lost 0 bases and J lost 1; bases outside the gene matches: 7. This CDR3 is CASSQDWSGTGNTGELFF. As DNA, the CDR3 is TGCGCCAGCAGCCAAGATTGGTCCGGGACAGGGAACACCGGGGAGCTGTTTTTT.

In this sample, this clone turned up a few times. The chain couples TRBV10-3 to TRBJ1-3, with D hard to call. CDR1 and CDR2 from the germline V gene are ENHRY and SYGVKD. CDR3 length: 12 residues. V dropped 6 bases and J dropped 0 bases, with 3 bases sitting between them. The CDR3 is CAISPSGNTIYF. CDR3 in DNA: TGTGCCATCAGCCCCTCTGGAAACACCATATATTTT.

The J gene is TRBJ2-2, the V gene TRBV7-8, with TRBD2 matching 13 bases. The germline CDR1 and CDR2 sequences are SGHVS and FQNEAQ. CDR3 size: 19 residues. Germline trimming cut 1 base from V and 6 bases from J; bases unmatched to any gene: 11. The CDR3 coding sequence is TGTGCCAGCAGCTTAGTACCGACTAGCGGGAGGTATTTTGCCGGGGAGCTGTTTTTT. It yields the protein CASSLVPTSGRYFAGELFF.

The J gene is TRBJ2-1, the V gene TRBV7-3; possibly TRBD2 for D (6 bases). From germline, CDR1 is SGHTA and CDR2 FQGTGA. CDR3 length equals 15 residues. V lost 4 bases and J lost 5, with 15 bases in between. This CDR3 is CASSSTGDANNEQFF. The CDR3 DNA follows: TGTGCCAGCAGCTCCACGGGGGACGCTAACAATGAGCAGTTCTTC.

This chain links TRBV27 with TRBJ2-7, with D perhaps assigned TRBD1 or TRBD2 (6 bases each). The CDR3 has 15 amino acids. Germline V gene sequence: CDR1 MNHEY, CDR2 SMNVEV (reference sequence). The ends were cut back, 0 bases at V and 4 bases at J, with 13 bases in the middle. The CDR3: CASSLSGGTLYEQYF. The CDR3 DNA reads TGTGCCAGCAGTTTATCAGGGGGGACTCTTTACGAGCAGTACTTC.

J is TRBJ1-3 and V is TRBV7-9, with a weak D call TRBD1 (6 bases). Trimming stripped 5 bases from V and 0 bases from J, with 11 bases between. The CDR3 spans 15 residues. CDR1 is SEHNR and CDR2 is FQNEAQ in the germline V gene (reference sequence). CDR3 sequence: CASSPGQNSGNTIYF. The DNA for the CDR3 is TGTGCCAGCAGCCCAGGACAGAACTCTGGAAACACCATATATTTT.

The chain recombines TRBV5-1 with TRBJ2-3; 9 nucleotides align to TRBD2. Germline-derived CDR1 and CDR2 are SGHRS and YFSETQ. This CDR3 region has 15 residues. The V segment lost 0 bases and the J segment 4 bases; nucleotides outside the gene matches: 3. The CDR3 region is CASSLALAGSDTQYF. The CDR3, as DNA: TGCGCCAGCAGCTTGGCTCTAGCGGGGTCAGATACGCAGTATTTT.

V and J are TRBV19 and TRBJ1-2, with TRBD1 as a possible D gene (6 bases). The germline V and J ends were trimmed by 5 bases and 3 bases, with 13 bases remaining between them. The CDR3 extends over 14 amino acids. The germline V gene has CDR1 LNHDA and CDR2 SQIVND (reference sequence). CDR3 coding DNA: TGTGCCAGTAGTCTACAGGGTTTTGACTATGGCTACACCTTC. It codes for CASSLQGFDYGYTF.

As to this clone: One junction end does not reproduce the germline sequence, and a read error may be involved. The gene calls are TRBV5-4 and TRBJ1-5, with D perhaps TRBD1 (5 bases). Germline V gene sequence: CDR1 SGHNT, CDR2 YYREEE (reference sequence). The CDR3 has 16 amino acids. DNA for the CDR3: TGCGCCAGCAGCCAAGGTTTAGGACAAGGAAATCAGCCCCAGCATTTT. This translates into CASSQGLGQGNQPQHF.

This chain uses TRBV11-3 with TRBJ1-6; tentatively, D is TRBD1 (5 bases). This CDR3 is 13 amino acids long. CDR1 is SGHNT and CDR2 is YENEEA in the germline V gene. V was pared by 5 bases and J by 19 bases, with 21 bases between. DNA of the CDR3: TGTGCCAGCAGCCTTCTTTCGGACACACCTATTCACTTT. Its protein product is CASSLLSDTPIHF.

This sequence joins TRBV28 and TRBJ1-1; TRBD1 matches 8 bases. The V and J ends lost 1 base and 4 bases, in that order; junction bases with no gene match: 5. Germline loops: CDR1 MDHEN, CDR2 SYDVKM. The CDR3 is 15 amino acids. The CDR3 DNA follows: TGTGCCAGCAGTTTATCACAGGGGGGAACCACTGAAGCTTTCTTT. Protein: CASSLSQGGTTEAFF.

The chain links TRBV29-1 to TRBJ1-3, with D perhaps matching TRBD1 (5 bases). Germline assignment: CDR1 SQVTM and CDR2 ANQGSEA. V shed 5 bases and J shed 0 bases, with 14 bases lying between them. The CDR3 spans 15 residues. CDR3 region: CSVSFRQSSGNTIYF. CDR3 nucleotide sequence: TGCAGCGTTTCATTCCGACAGAGCTCTGGAAACACCATATATTTT.

The chain joins TRBV5-5 to TRBJ2-7; D is unresolved. Germline V gene lookup returns CDR1 SGHKS and CDR2 YYEKEE (reference sequence). V was clipped by 0 bases and J by 4 bases, with 11 bases between them. The CDR3 sequence is 14 residues long. The CDR3 region is CASSLVHGSYEQYF. DNA of the CDR3: TGTGCCAGCAGCTTGGTCCACGGTTCTTACGAGCAGTACTTC.

The chain carries TRBV5-4 and TRBJ2-1, with 7 bases that match TRBD2. Germline CDR1 reads SGHNT; CDR2 reads YYREEE (reference sequence). Trimming at V came to 2 bases and at J to 0 bases, leaving 2 bases not matched to a gene. There are 15 residues in the CDR3. CDR3 region: CASSFSGGSYNEQFF. The CDR3 bases are TGTGCCAGCAGCTTTTCGGGGGGCTCCTACAATGAGCAGTTCTTC.

This chain joins TRBV4-3 and TRBJ2-5, with 9 bases matching TRBD1. Germline CDR1 reads LGHNA; CDR2 reads YSLEER. The CDR3 is 12 amino acids. The ends lost 3 bases at V and 14 bases at J; junction bases unmatched: 7. This chain's CDR3 is CASSHKPGQGYF. The CDR3 nucleotides are TGCGCCAGCAGCCATAAACCGGGACAGGGTTACTTC.

The V and J genes are TRBV9 and TRBJ2-1; D gene ambiguous. Germline V lookup: CDR1 SGDLS, CDR2 YYNGEE. V was pared by 0 bases and J by 2 bases, with 9 bases between. There are 15 residues in the CDR3. CDR3 nucleotide sequence: TGTGCCAGCAGCGTAGGTGGGTTGACCTACAATGAGCAGTTCTTC. Translating gives CASSVGGLTYNEQFF.

The genes are TRBV6-1 and TRBJ2-7; 11 bases match TRBD1. After removal of 3 bases from V and 4 bases from J, the junction contained 5 bases not matched to a gene. The CDR3 loop spans 15 amino acids. CDR1 and CDR2 from the germline V gene are MNHNS and SASEGT. The CDR3 DNA sequence: TGTGCCAGCAGTGATCAGGACAGGGGGCCTTACGAGCAGTACTTC. It translates to CASSDQDRGPYEQYF.

The CDR3 nucleotides read TGCGCCAGCTGGCGGACGGGGGAGCTGTTTTTT. It is translated as CASWRTGELFF. V and J are TRBV10-2 and TRBJ2-2; no clear D. The CDR3 length is 11 residues. The V end was cut by 8 bases, the J end by 8 bases, with 9 bases between. The germline gives CDR1 WSHSY, CDR2 SAAADI.

V usage is TRBV6-1 and J usage is TRBJ1-2; the D gene is possibly TRBD1 (6 bases). CDR3 length: 18 amino acids. With 1 base removed from V and 5 bases from J, the gap between germline ends came to 23 bases. Germline-derived CDR1 and CDR2 are MNHNS and SASEGT. CDR3 residues: CASSEVFGRAGGAYGYTF. DNA of the CDR3: TGTGCCAGCAGTGAAGTTTTTGGTCGTGCGGGGGGCGCGTATGGCTACACCTTC.

J is TRBJ2-3 and V is TRBV6-5; D possibly corresponds to TRBD2 (6 bases). V gave up 0 bases and J gave up 0 bases, with 7 bases separating them. Germline V lookup: CDR1 MNHEY, CDR2 SVGAGI. The CDR3 length is 15 residues. This CDR3 reads CASSYSSGSTDTQYF. The CDR3 region has the DNA TGTGCCAGCAGTTACTCGAGCGGGAGCACAGATACGCAGTATTTT.

The J gene is TRBJ2-6, the V gene TRBV27; 8 positions agree with TRBD1. The CDR3 length is 17 residues. V shed 6 bases, J shed 2 bases, and the junction held 9 bases outside the gene matches. Germline V gene data show CDR1 as MNHEY and CDR2 as SMNVEV (reference sequence). DNA for the CDR3: TGTGCCAGCAGATCAGGGGGCCTGTTGACTGGGGCCAACGTCCTGACTTTC. Translated, it gives CASRSGGLLTGANVLTF.

V is TRBV4-2 and J is TRBJ2-3, with D possibly called TRBD1 or TRBD2 (6 bases each). V gave up 7 bases and J gave up 2 bases, with 13 bases separating them. Germline V gives CDR1 LGHNA, CDR2 YNFKEQ. This CDR3 has 14 amino acids. The DNA of the CDR3 is TGTGCCAGCAAGGAGGGGGGCAACACAGATACGCAGTATTTT. It codes for CASKEGGNTDTQYF.

The chain combines TRBV5-1 with TRBJ2-5, with D perhaps TRBD1 (6 bases). CDR1 and CDR2 (germline): SGHRS, YFSETQ. The V and J ends lost 3 bases and 4 bases respectively, with 10 bases between them. The CDR3 runs to 13 residues. The CDR3 DNA reads TGCGCCAGCAGCTCACAGGGTCGAGAGACCCAGTACTTC. Translation gives CASSSQGRETQYF.

The gene calls are TRBV7-2 and TRBJ1-1; tentatively, D is TRBD1 (5 bases). CDR3 length: 11 residues. Germline V gene data show CDR1 as SGHTA and CDR2 as FQGNSA. V gave up 8 bases and J gave up 4 bases, with 8 bases separating them. CDR3 in DNA: TGTGCCAGCGGGGGTCGCACTGAAGCTTTCTTT. This sequence encodes CASGGRTEAFF.

This rearrangement joins TRBV7-3 to TRBJ2-2; D is unclear. This CDR3 region has 13 residues. The germline V gene has CDR1 SGHTA and CDR2 FQGTGA. Trimming removed 5 bases at V and 1 base at J, with 5 bases between. Here the CDR3 reads CASSLLNTGELFF. The CDR3 bases are TGTGCCAGCAGCCTCTTGAACACCGGGGAGCTGTTTTTT.